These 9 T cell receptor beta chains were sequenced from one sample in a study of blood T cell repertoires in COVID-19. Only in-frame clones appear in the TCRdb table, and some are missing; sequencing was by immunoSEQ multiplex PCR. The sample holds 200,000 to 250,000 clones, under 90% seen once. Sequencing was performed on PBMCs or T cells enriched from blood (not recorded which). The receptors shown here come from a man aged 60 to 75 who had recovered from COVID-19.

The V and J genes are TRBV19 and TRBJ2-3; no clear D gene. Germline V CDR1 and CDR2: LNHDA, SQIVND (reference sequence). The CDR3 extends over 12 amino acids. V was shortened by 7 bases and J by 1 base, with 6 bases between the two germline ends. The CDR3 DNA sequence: TGTGCCAGTACCCCGGGCACAGATACGCAGTATTTT. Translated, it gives CASTPGTDTQYF.

The CDR3 DNA sequence: TGTGCCAGCAGTTCGGGACAGAAAAACACTGAAGCTTTCTTT. As protein: CASSSGQKNTEAFF. The chain is built from TRBV5-8 and TRBJ1-1; 7 nucleotides agree with TRBD1. Germline values: CDR1 SGHTS, CDR2 YDEGEE. V lost 5 bases to trimming and J lost 2 bases; unmatched junction nucleotides: 6. This CDR3 contains 14 residues. Full variable domain (remainder filled in from reference TRBV5-8 and TRBJ1-1): EAGVTQSPTHLIKTRGQQATLRCSPISGHTSVYWYQQALGLGLQFLLWYDEGEERNRGNFPPRFSGRQFPNYSSELNVNALELEDSALYLCASSSGQKNTEAFFGQGTRLTVV.

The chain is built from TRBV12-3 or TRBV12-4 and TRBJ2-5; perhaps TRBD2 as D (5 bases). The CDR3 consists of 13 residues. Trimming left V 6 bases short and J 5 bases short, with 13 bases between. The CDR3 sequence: CASRLEGWETQYF. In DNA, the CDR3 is TGTGCCAGCAGACTAGAGGGTTGGGAGACCCAGTACTTC.

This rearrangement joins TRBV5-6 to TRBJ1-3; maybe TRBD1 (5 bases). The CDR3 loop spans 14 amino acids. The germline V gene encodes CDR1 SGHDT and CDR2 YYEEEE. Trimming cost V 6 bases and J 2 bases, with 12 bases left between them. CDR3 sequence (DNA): TGTGCCAGCAAAGAGGAGGGACCTGGAAACACCATATATTTT. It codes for CASKEEGPGNTIYF.

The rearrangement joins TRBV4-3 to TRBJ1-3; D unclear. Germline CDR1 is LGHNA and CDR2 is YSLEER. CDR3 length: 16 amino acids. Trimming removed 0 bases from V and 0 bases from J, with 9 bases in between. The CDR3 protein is CASSQDYAGSGNTIYF. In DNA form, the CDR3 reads TGCGCCAGCAGCCAAGATTACGCAGGCTCTGGAAACACCATATATTTT.

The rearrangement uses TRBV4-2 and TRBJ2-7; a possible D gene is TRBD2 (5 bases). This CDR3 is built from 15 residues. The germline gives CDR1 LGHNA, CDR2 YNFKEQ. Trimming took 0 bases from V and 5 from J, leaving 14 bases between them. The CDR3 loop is CASSQDFGVRNEQYF. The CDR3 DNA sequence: TGTGCCAGCAGCCAAGATTTCGGGGTTCGGAACGAGCAGTACTTC.

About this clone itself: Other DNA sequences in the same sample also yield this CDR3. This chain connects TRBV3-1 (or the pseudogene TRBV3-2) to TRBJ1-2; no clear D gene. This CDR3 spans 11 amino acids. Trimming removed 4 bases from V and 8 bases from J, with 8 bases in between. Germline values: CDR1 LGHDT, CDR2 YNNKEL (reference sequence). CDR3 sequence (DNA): TGTGCCAGCAGCCGAGGGAGGGGCTACACCTTC. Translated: CASSRGRGYTF.

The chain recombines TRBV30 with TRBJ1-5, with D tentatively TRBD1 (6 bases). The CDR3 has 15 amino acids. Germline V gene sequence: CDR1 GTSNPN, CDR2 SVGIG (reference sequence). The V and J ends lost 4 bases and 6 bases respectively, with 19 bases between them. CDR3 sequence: CAWTQGPGGSQPQHF. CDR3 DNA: TGTGCCTGGACTCAGGGTCCTGGGGGCAGTCAGCCCCAGCATTTT. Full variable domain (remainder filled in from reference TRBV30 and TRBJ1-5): SQTIHQWPATLVQPVGSPLSLECTVEGTSNPNLYWYRQAAGRGLQLLFYSVGIGQISSEVPQNLSASRPQDRQFILSSKKLLLSDSGFYLCAWTQGPGGSQPQHFGDGTRLSIL.

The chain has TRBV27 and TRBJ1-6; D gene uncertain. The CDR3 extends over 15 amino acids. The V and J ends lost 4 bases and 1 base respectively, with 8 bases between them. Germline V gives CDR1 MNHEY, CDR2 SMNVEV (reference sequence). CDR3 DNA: TGTGCCAGCAGTTCCCGCCAGTCCTATAATTCACCCCTCCACTTT. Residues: CASSSRQSYNSPLHF.